The TCR beta chain under discussion was sequenced for a study of regulatory T cells in long-lasting Graves disease. Study conclusions and caveats: Persistent disease preferred TRBV28, TRBJ1-2 and TRBJ2-5.

In building TCR beta libraries, iRepertoire HTBI primers were used together with Arm-PCR of CDR3 regions. MiXCR, run by TCRdb on the multiplex PCR reads, gives a single entry per CDR3 protein. The table lists over 500,000 distinct CDR3 sequences, roughly 16% of them singletons, with under 20% in the top ten. This clonotype was picked up a small number of times. The antigen is unknown. Documented time point: newly diagnosed GD, antithyroid drugs for less than 3 months. Preparation of the TCR library used RNA extracted from PBMCs. CDR3 size: 16 residues. V lost 4 bases and J 0 bases, leaving 13 bases between the germline ends. This same sample was also taken into another study, of T cells in Graves' hyperthyroidism and ophthalmopathy. This second study says: Researchers defined stable Graves' hyperthyroidism as no ophthalmopathy progression within 18 months. The primer set for the first-round RT-PCR of the TCR CDR3 was HTBI. Peripheral blood also featured most of the thyroid clonotypes expanded above 0.001.

This sequence joins TRBV12-3 or TRBV12-4 and TRBJ2-1, with unresolved D. The clonotype was recovered from a woman in her twenties or thirties with Graves disease. The specimen comprised peripheral blood mononuclear cells (PBMCs), sampled at new diagnosis, from a patient treated with antithyroid drugs. The CDR3 sequence: CASSSGFRSSYNEQFF. CDR3 coding DNA: TGTGCCAGCAGTTCAGGTTTTAGAAGCTCCTACAATGAGCAGTTCTTC.